This T cell receptor (beta chain) originates from a study of blood T cell repertoires in COVID-19. Across the whole study: From T cells, B-cell-depleted T cells, or PBMCs came the material, which was cDNA or gDNA.

Germline V CDR1 and CDR2: WSHSY, SAAADI. There are 18 residues in the CDR3. The J segment lost 2 bases and the V segment lost 4 bases, leaving 13 bases of the junction unmatched. Assay used: immunoSEQ multiplex PCR; TCRdb lists only in-frame clones, some missing. This sample yields more than 50,000 clones, of which 70% to 90% are seen a single time; 15% to 20% belongs to the top ten. Sequencing used peripheral blood. The chain has TRBV10-2 and TRBJ2-3, with 9 bases fitting TRBD2. This receptor was obtained from a human donor in a cohort sampled during active COVID-19. The DNA of the CDR3 is TGCGCCAGCAGTGGTCGGATACAGCTAGCGGGATACACAGATACGCAGTATTTT. As protein: CASSGRIQLAGYTDTQYF.